The clone carrying this TCR beta chain has just one count. The antigen is undetermined. Since a much larger clone is just one base distant, this may be a read error. V was trimmed by 2 bases and J by 6 bases, leaving 10 bases between them. CDR3 size: 13 residues. The data originate from a study of regulatory T cells in long-lasting Graves disease. Study conclusions and caveats: Favored usage of TRBV28, TRBJ1-2 and TRBJ2-5 was recorded in persistent disease.

Construction of the TCR beta libraries employed iRepertoire HTBI primers in conjunction with Arm-PCR of CDR3 regions. TCRdb analysed the multiplex PCR reads with MiXCR anew, one entry per CDR3 protein. The data show a few hundred thousand distinct CDR3 sequences, about 19% seen once. Described time point: newly diagnosed GD, antithyroid drugs for less than 3 months. The TCR library was made from RNA extracted from PBMCs. This sequence joins TRBV12-3 or TRBV12-4 and TRBJ1-1; maybe TRBD1 (5 bases). This clonotype was obtained from a female donor with Graves disease. The specimen was peripheral blood mononuclear cells (PBMCs), collected at new diagnosis, from a patient treated with antithyroid drugs. The CDR3 DNA sequence: TGTGCCAGCAGTTTAAGGGACGGGTCTGAAGCTTTCTTT. Amino acids: CASSLRDGSEAFF.